This T cell receptor (beta chain) comes out of a study of T cell responses to AZD1222 COVID-19 vaccine. The repertoire was sequenced with immunoSEQ multiplex PCR; TCRdb's copy has only in-frame clones and lacks some. The sample carries under 200,000 clones, 93% recorded once. CDR1 and CDR2 from the germline V gene are MNHEY and SMNVEV (reference sequence). The CDR3 sequence is 13 residues long. V dropped 5 bases and J dropped 2 bases, with 10 bases sitting between them. Study-level points and caveats: Females made up more of the donors, who were largely white British, and clonal diversity may have come out too low.

As concerns this clone: The antigen remains unidentified.

The chain employs TRBV27 and TRBJ2-7, with D perhaps TRBD1 (5 bases). This specimen was peripheral blood, taken on day 0 of AZD1222 vaccination. The sequence was collected from an adult in good health. CDR3 DNA sequence: TGTGCCAGCAGTGAGACAGCGACCTACGAGCAGTACTTC. Encoded protein: CASSETATYEQYF.